Included here is one T cell receptor beta chain sequence, with context. The CDR3 length is 15 residues. Trimming took 5 bases from V and 3 from J; bases not matched to a gene: 7. The germline CDR1 and CDR2 sequences are SGHAT and FQNNGV. The data derive from a study of blood T cell repertoires in COVID-19. Study context: Spain, Italy and the United States supplied samples that represented acute and convalescent COVID-19. Nucleic acid was either cDNA or gDNA, and it came from T cells, B-cell-depleted T cells, or PBMCs.

Original analysis: Estimation of nucleated cell counts was performed using reference gene primer amplification. Method: immunoSEQ multiplex PCR; TCRdb's copy keeps in-frame clones and lacks some. Clone size and V and J calls were adopted from that table, with D and trimming inferred from the DNA. The sample lists 65,000 to 100,000 clones; under 85% were seen once. The receptor's source is a human donor in a cohort sampled during active COVID-19. The sequenced sample was peripheral blood. V and J are TRBV11-2 and TRBJ2-3; 8 nucleotides line up with TRBD1. Here the CDR3 reads CASSRRGLATDTQYF. CDR3 coding DNA: TGTGCCAGCAGCCGCAGGGGGCTGGCGACAGATACGCAGTATTTT.